The 11 T cell receptor beta chains below were found in one sample sequenced in a study of identical twins. TCRdb reanalysed the 5' RACE reads using MiXCR and keeps one entry per CDR3 protein. The sample yields approximately 190,000 distinct CDR3 sequences, roughly 15% seen once. These same records also appear under a second study, on T cells expressing NK-cell markers.

Input material: CD8+ T cells sorted from blood. These TCRs come from a woman between 18 and 29 years old in good health.

J is TRBJ1-2 and V is TRBV5-1, with 7 bases identical to TRBD1. The CDR3 runs to 16 residues. Germline CDR1 SGHRS, CDR2 YFSETQ. After removal of 4 bases from V and 2 bases from J, the junction contained 11 bases not matched to a gene. The CDR3 DNA sequence: TGCGCCAGCAGCATAGATGGAACGACAGGGAACTATGGCTACACCTTC. Its translation is CASSIDGTTGNYGYTF. Based on the CDR3 plus reference TRBV5-1 and TRBJ1-2, the full variable domain is KAGVTQTPRYLIKTRGQQVTLSCSPISGHRSVSWYQQTPGQGLQFLFEYFSETQRNKGNFPGRFSGRQFSNSRSEMNVSTLELGDSALYLCASSIDGTTGNYGYTFGSGTRLTVV.

The chain combines TRBV10-3 with TRBJ2-1, with D perhaps matching TRBD1 or TRBD2 (5 bases each). Per germline, CDR1 ENHRY and CDR2 SYGVKD. This CDR3 is 15 amino acids long. The germline V and J ends were trimmed by 10 bases and 2 bases, with 18 bases remaining between them. The CDR3 here is CATVDPRGTYNEQFF. CDR3 nucleotide sequence: TGTGCCACCGTGGACCCCCGGGGCACCTACAATGAGCAGTTCTTC.

This clonotype occurred many times. The chain uses TRBV27 and TRBJ2-2, with a weak D call TRBD1 (6 bases). V was shortened by 6 bases and J by 6 bases, with 11 bases between the two germline ends. Germline V CDR1 and CDR2: MNHEY, SMNVEV (reference sequence). The CDR3 covers 13 residues. This CDR3 reads CASSSWGPGELFF. As DNA, the CDR3 is TGTGCCAGCAGCTCTTGGGGGCCCGGGGAGCTGTTTTTT.

This chain links TRBV5-1 with TRBJ2-7, with TRBD1 matching over 10 bases. The CDR3 consists of 15 residues. The J segment lost 0 bases and the V segment lost 8 bases, leaving 8 bases of the junction unmatched. Germline values: CDR1 SGHRS, CDR2 YFSETQ. The CDR3 bases are TGCGCCAGTTGCCACCGGGACAGGGGCTCCTACGAGCAGTACTTC. Its translation: CASCHRDRGSYEQYF.

The table lists this clonotype with a few counts. This rearrangement joins TRBV5-6 to TRBJ2-1, with a tentative D call TRBD1 (5 bases). This CDR3 contains 13 residues. Germline V lookup: CDR1 SGHDT, CDR2 YYEEEE. The ends were cut back, 4 bases at V and 7 bases at J, with 12 bases in the middle. CDR3 in amino acids: CASSLGPSNEQFF. DNA of the CDR3: TGTGCCAGCAGCCTGGGGCCATCGAATGAGCAGTTCTTC.

The V and J genes are TRBV6-1 and TRBJ2-1; 8 bases align to TRBD2. Germline V gives CDR1 MNHNS, CDR2 SASEGT. Trimming cost V 8 bases and J 4 bases; bases outside gene matches: 13. This CDR3 contains 16 residues. This CDR3 reads CASSETERELYNEQFF. In nucleotides, the CDR3 is TGTGCCAGCTCCGAGACCGAGCGGGAGTTATACAATGAGCAGTTCTTC.

This chain connects TRBV10-2 to TRBJ2-1; D unclear. Trimming shortened V by 0 bases and J by 6 bases, and 6 bases separated the two germline ends. Germline CDR1 WSHSY, CDR2 SAAADI. This CDR3 contains 13 residues. DNA for the CDR3: TGCGCCAGCAGTGAGTCCGCTCCCAATGAGCAGTTCTTC. Translated, it gives CASSESAPNEQFF.

The chain links TRBV5-4 to TRBJ2-7; TRBD1 matches at 9 bases. The CDR3 covers 15 residues. Germline CDR1 reads SGHNT; CDR2 reads YYREEE (reference sequence). Losses at the gene ends were 4 bases for V and 3 bases for J; bases not matched to a gene: 8. The CDR3 sequence: CASSPGTGIRYEQYF. CDR3 in DNA: TGTGCCAGCAGCCCCGGGACAGGGATACGCTACGAGCAGTACTTC.

V and J are TRBV12-3 or TRBV12-4 and TRBJ2-3, with TRBD2 matching over 10 bases. The V and J ends lost 5 bases and 5 bases, in that order; junction bases with no gene match: 4. The CDR3 extends over 14 amino acids. The CDR3 loop reads CASSRASGRDTQYF. CDR3 in DNA: TGTGCCAGCAGTAGGGCTAGCGGGAGAGATACGCAGTATTTT.

The chain uses TRBV7-9 and TRBJ1-1; tentative D call: TRBD1 (5 bases). Trimming removed 4 bases at V and 11 bases at J, with 14 bases between. This CDR3 is 12 amino acids long. In germline, CDR1 is SEHNR, CDR2 FQNEAQ (reference sequence). The CDR3 region is CASSSPREGAFF. CDR3 bases: TGTGCCAGCAGCTCCCCGAGGGAGGGGGCTTTCTTT.

This clonotype was seen more than once but under ten times. The chain combines TRBV7-6 with TRBJ2-7; 7 bases match TRBD1. After removal of 3 bases from V and 3 bases from J, the junction contained 2 bases not matched to a gene. Germline CDR1 is SGHVS and CDR2 is FNYEAQ. The CDR3 runs to 13 residues. As DNA, the CDR3 is TGTGCCAGCAGCTTGGGACAGTTCTACGAGCAGTACTTC. Amino acids: CASSLGQFYEQYF. Complete variable domain (other parts from reference TRBV7-6 and TRBJ2-7): GAGVSQSPRYKVTKRGQDVALRCDPISGHVSLYWYRQALGQGPEFLTYFNYEAQQDKSGLPNDRFSAERPEGSISTLTIQRTEQRDSAMYRCASSLGQFYEQYFGPGTRLTVT.